This passage covers 22 T cell receptor beta chains from one sample sequenced in a study of cytomegalovirus exposure and HLA in healthy donors. Sequencing used immunoSEQ multiplex PCR; TCRdb keeps in-frame clones, though not all of them. Of about 120,000 clones listed, about 84% are singletons. Sequencing was done on a sample of PBMCs. Source of these receptors: a man younger than 35 in good health and CMV-seronegative.

The chain carries TRBV7-9 and TRBJ1-1; D possibly corresponds to TRBD1 (6 bases). Germline V CDR1 and CDR2: SEHNR, FQNEAQ (reference sequence). V lost 3 bases and J lost 3, with 11 bases in between. This CDR3 contains 14 residues. The DNA for the CDR3 is TGTGCCAGCAGCTTCCCAGGGGAGTACACTGAAGCTTTCTTT. It yields the protein CASSFPGEYTEAFF. Full variable domain (outside the CDR3, taken from reference TRBV7-9 and TRBJ1-1): DTGVSQNPRHKITKRGQNVTFRCDPISEHNRLYWYRQTLGQGPEFLTYFQNEAQLEKSRLLSDRFSAERPKGSFSTLEIQRTEQGDSAMYLCASSFPGEYTEAFFGQGTRLTVV.

V usage is TRBV27 and J usage is TRBJ1-1, with D hard to call. This CDR3 contains 13 residues. Germline V lookup: CDR1 MNHEY, CDR2 SMNVEV (reference sequence). Trimming stripped 5 bases from V and 3 bases from J, with 10 bases between. This chain's CDR3 is CASSPPPYTEAFF. Here the CDR3 DNA reads TGTGCCAGCAGTCCCCCCCCGTACACTGAAGCTTTCTTT.

This clone showed up just once. The V and J genes are TRBV5-6 and TRBJ2-5, with D possibly being TRBD1 (6 bases). The CDR3 totals 14 residues. V lost 0 bases, J lost 5 bases, and 11 bases lay in between. CDR1 is SGHDT and CDR2 is YYEEEE in the germline V gene. CDR3 protein: CASSLAARGETQYF. The DNA of the CDR3 is TGTGCCAGCAGCTTGGCGGCCAGGGGTGAGACCCAGTACTTC.

The chain joins TRBV5-4 to TRBJ2-3, with 11 bases identical to TRBD2. The CDR3 loop spans 15 amino acids. J was trimmed by 8 bases and V by 4 bases; bases with no gene match: 9. CDR1 is SGHNT and CDR2 is YYREEE in the germline V gene (reference sequence). The CDR3 reads CASSAGTSGAGTQYF. The CDR3 nucleotides are TGTGCCAGCAGCGCCGGGACTAGCGGAGCGGGTACGCAGTATTTT.

This clone was counted a few times. The chain couples TRBV6-5 to TRBJ2-7, with 9 bases fitting TRBD2. CDR3 length: 14 residues. Germline CDR1 reads MNHEY; CDR2 reads SVGAGI. V dropped 7 bases and J dropped 5; count of bases not matched to a gene: 9. CDR3 sequence: CASNHAREGDEQYF. The CDR3 nucleotides read TGTGCCAGCAATCACGCGCGGGAGGGCGACGAGCAGTACTTC.

The CDR3 loop is CASSTWTGNHPYEQYF. DNA for the CDR3: TGTGCCAGTAGTACCTGGACAGGGAATCACCCCTACGAGCAGTACTTC. This chain joins TRBV19 and TRBJ2-7; 8 bases align to TRBD1. This CDR3 comprises 16 residues. The germline gives CDR1 LNHDA, CDR2 SQIVND (reference sequence). The J segment lost 2 bases and the V segment lost 4 bases, leaving 10 bases of the junction unmatched.

The chain uses TRBV6-1 and TRBJ1-3, with TRBD1 as a possible D gene (5 bases). CDR3 length: 17 amino acids. CDR1 is MNHNS, CDR2 SASEGT, per germline. The ends were cut back, 4 bases at V and 3 bases at J, with 19 bases in the middle. As DNA, the CDR3 is TGTGCCAGCAGTGCTCTTACCGGGACTTCTTTTGGAAACACCATATATTTT. It specifies CASSALTGTSFGNTIYF.

The chain carries TRBV5-8 and TRBJ2-1; D is perhaps TRBD1 (5 bases). The CDR3 is made up of 16 amino acids. V was pared by 0 bases and J by 0 bases, with 10 bases between. Germline V CDR1 and CDR2: SGHTS, YDEGEE. CDR3 bases: TGTGCCAGCAGCTTGGGTCAGGGTAGCTCCTACAATGAGCAGTTCTTC. Translating gives CASSLGQGSSYNEQFF.

The chain carries TRBV29-1 and TRBJ2-3; D unclear. The germline V and J ends were trimmed by 6 bases and 1 base, with 11 bases remaining between them. CDR3 size: 13 residues. Germline assignment: CDR1 SQVTM and CDR2 ANQGSEA. The CDR3 coding sequence is TGCAGCGTCGGAGAGGTGGGCACAGATACGCAGTATTTT. This gives the protein CSVGEVGTDTQYF.

The chain combines TRBV9 with TRBJ1-3; D is unresolved. Germline CDR1 reads SGDLS; CDR2 reads YYNGEE. Between the trimmed V and J ends, which lost 7 bases and 2 bases, there was a span of 10 bases. The CDR3 spans 13 residues. Written as DNA, the CDR3 is TGTGCCAGCGCCGGAGGCCCTGGAAACACCATATATTTT. Its translation: CASAGGPGNTIYF. The whole variable domain, filled in from reference TRBV9 and TRBJ1-3, reads DSGVTQTPKHLITATGQRVTLRCSPRSGDLSVYWYQQSLDQGLQFLIQYYNGEERAKGNILERFSAQQFPDLHSELNLSSLELGDSALYFCASAGGPGNTIYFGEGSWLTVV.

This clone has a single count. The chain links TRBV5-4 to TRBJ1-1; tentatively, D is TRBD1 (5 bases). V was clipped by 4 bases and J by 1 base, with 8 bases between them. The germline V gene has CDR1 SGHNT and CDR2 YYREEE (reference sequence). The CDR3 is 13 amino acids. Written as DNA, the CDR3 is TGTGCCAGCAGCAGTGGACAGAACACTGAAGCTTTCTTT. It encodes CASSSGQNTEAFF.

V is TRBV10-3 and J is TRBJ1-2, with TRBD1 matching over 8 bases. The CDR3 runs 14 residues. V lost 2 bases and J lost 6; bases outside the gene matches: 5. CDR1 is ENHRY, CDR2 SYGVKD, per germline. The CDR3: CAISEQGRGHGYTF. CDR3 nucleotides: TGTGCCATCAGTGAGCAGGGCAGGGGGCATGGCTACACCTTC.

J is TRBJ2-2 and V is TRBV6-1; D may be TRBD2 (5 bases). This CDR3 has 16 residues. Germline V gives CDR1 MNHNS, CDR2 SASEGT. V gave up 2 bases and J gave up 3 bases, with 13 bases separating them. CDR3 coding DNA: TGTGCCAGCAGTGAACTTGGGAGCTCGGACACCGGGGAGCTGTTTTTT. Protein: CASSELGSSDTGELFF.

This clone showed up just a few times. The V and J genes are TRBV11-2 and TRBJ2-2; D remains ambiguous. The CDR3 is 13 amino acids. Trimming took 5 bases from V and 7 from J, leaving 11 bases between them. Germline values: CDR1 SGHAT, CDR2 FQNNGV. The DNA of the CDR3 is TGTGCCAGCAGCCGCGCTTATGGCGGGGAGCTGTTTTTT. Translation gives CASSRAYGGELFF.

This chain joins TRBV6-1 and TRBJ2-2; D is unclear. The CDR3 contains 14 residues. Germline assignment: CDR1 MNHNS and CDR2 SASEGT. V lost 8 bases and J 0 bases, leaving 10 bases between the germline ends. The chain's CDR3 is CASCPNSNTGELFF. The CDR3 nucleotides read TGTGCCAGCTGTCCCAACTCGAACACCGGGGAGCTGTTTTTT.

The rearrangement uses TRBV5-5 and TRBJ1-4, with D possibly matching TRBD1 (6 bases). The germline gives CDR1 SGHKS, CDR2 YYEKEE (reference sequence). The V and J ends lost 0 bases and 10 bases respectively, with 22 bases between them. This CDR3 contains 17 residues. The CDR3 DNA sequence: TGTGCCAGCAGCTTGGTAGGCGGGGGGCTTCGACCCGGAAAACTGTTTTTT. Protein: CASSLVGGGLRPGKLFF.

The V and J genes are TRBV5-6 and TRBJ1-3; maybe TRBD1 (5 bases). Trimming took 3 bases from V and 3 from J, leaving 10 bases between them. This CDR3 contains 14 residues. CDR1 and CDR2 (germline): SGHDT, YYEEEE. CDR3 nucleotides: TGTGCCAGCAGCTCCGGGACTCTTGGAAACACCATATATTTT. Translation gives CASSSGTLGNTIYF.

This sequence joins TRBV5-4 and TRBJ1-1; no clear D. V was clipped by 4 bases and J by 11 bases, with 24 bases between them. This CDR3 spans 15 amino acids. From germline, CDR1 is SGHNT and CDR2 YYREEE (reference sequence). CDR3 protein: CASSPPSAAEAGAFF. CDR3 DNA: TGTGCCAGCAGCCCTCCCTCGGCAGCCGAGGCTGGGGCTTTCTTT.

This chain links TRBV7-7 with TRBJ2-7; possibly TRBD2 for D (6 bases). The CDR3 runs to 13 residues. In germline, CDR1 is SSHAT, CDR2 FNYEAQ (reference sequence). V lost 0 bases, J lost 8 bases, and 11 bases lay in between. In DNA form, the CDR3 reads TGTGCCAGCAGCTTAGCGCAGGAGGGCCAGCAGTACTTC. Encoded protein: CASSLAQEGQQYF.

The chain couples TRBV29-1 to TRBJ2-5; TRBD1 agrees at 9 bases. With 4 bases clipped from V and 5 bases from J, the junction kept 8 bases outside the gene matches. The CDR3 runs to 14 residues. CDR1 and CDR2 (germline): SQVTM, ANQGSEA. The CDR3 DNA follows: TGCAGCGTTGGGAGGGACAGGGAAGGGGAGACCCAGTACTTC. It yields the protein CSVGRDREGETQYF.

The chain joins TRBV5-1 to TRBJ1-1; the D gene is possibly TRBD1 (5 bases). Germline V gives CDR1 SGHRS, CDR2 YFSETQ. V dropped 0 bases and J dropped 0 bases, with 9 bases sitting between them. The CDR3 covers 15 residues. Here the CDR3 DNA reads TGCGCCAGCAGCTTGGCTGGGGCCTTGAACACTGAAGCTTTCTTT. Encoded protein: CASSLAGALNTEAFF.

The chain employs TRBV5-1 and TRBJ1-1; 9 bases map to TRBD1. CDR1 SGHRS and CDR2 YFSETQ come from the germline V gene. The CDR3 covers 14 residues. The junction had 3 bases not matched to a gene; V was cut back by 4 bases and J by 2 bases. DNA for the CDR3: TGCGCCAGCAGCCGGGACAGGGCAAACACTGAAGCTTTCTTT. Residues: CASSRDRANTEAFF.